This TCR beta chain was obtained from a study of control samples from healthy donors and cancer patients. The repertoire was sequenced with immunoSEQ multiplex PCR; TCRdb's copy has only in-frame clones and lacks some. In the table there are about 120,000 clones, roughly 90% of which are singletons. The CDR3 consists of 13 residues. The ends were cut back, 2 bases at V and 13 bases at J, with 14 bases in the middle. Germline V gives CDR1 KGHSH, CDR2 LQKENI. Sequencing used blood. The chain is built from TRBV18 and TRBJ1-4, with D possibly TRBD1 on 5 matching bases. The receptor was isolated from a man aged 45-65 years in good health. As DNA, the CDR3 is TGTGCCAGCTCACCATCTTTGGGACTTTCACTGTTTTTT. Amino acids: CASSPSLGLSLFF.